Presented here are 30 T cell receptor beta chains from one specimen sequenced in a study of T-cell memory formation after mild COVID-19. TCRdb redid the calling of the 5' RACE reads with MiXCR, one entry per CDR3 protein. The profile shows hundreds of thousands of distinct CDR3 sequences, around 15% of them singletons. The material sequenced was PBMCs or a T cell subset sorted from them (not recorded which). These receptor sequences come from a man aged 18-30 years who had mild COVID-19 (a few samples of this study predate the infection). Cell type and time point are not known.

J is TRBJ1-2 and V is TRBV5-1; D is possibly TRBD1 (6 bases). V dropped 2 bases and J dropped 0 bases, with 11 bases sitting between them. The CDR3 has 15 amino acids. CDR1 and CDR2 from the germline V gene are SGHRS and YFSETQ. CDR3 residues: CASSFGQSANYGYTF. The CDR3 DNA follows: TGCGCCAGCAGCTTCGGACAGAGTGCTAACTATGGCTACACCTTC.

CDR3 protein: CASSYSRLPSTGELFF. The CDR3, as DNA: TGTGCCAGCAGTTACTCTAGGCTCCCCAGCACCGGGGAGCTGTTTTTT. The J gene is TRBJ2-2, the V gene TRBV6-5; D is undetermined. Germline V lookup: CDR1 MNHEY, CDR2 SVGAGI. The CDR3 is 16 residues long. V was pared by 0 bases and J by 4 bases, with 12 bases between.

V is TRBV7-9 and J is TRBJ2-3, with D unclear. The germline V gene encodes CDR1 SEHNR and CDR2 FQNEAQ (reference sequence). The CDR3 spans 9 residues. The V gene lost 9 bases and the J gene lost 5 bases, with 3 bases spanning the gap. The CDR3 region is CASGDTQYF. CDR3 nucleotide sequence: TGTGCCAGTGGAGATACGCAGTATTTT.

This clonotype showed up just a few times. The rearrangement joins TRBV7-9 to TRBJ2-5; 7 bases are a match to TRBD1. V lost 2 bases to trimming and J lost 2 bases; unmatched junction nucleotides: 5. The germline CDR1 and CDR2 sequences are SEHNR and FQNEAQ (reference sequence). CDR3 length equals 15 residues. The CDR3 region has the DNA TGTGCCAGCAGCTTAAAGGGCAGGGGGCAAGAGACCCAGTACTTC. As protein: CASSLKGRGQETQYF.

The V call is TRBV12-3 or TRBV12-4, the J call TRBJ1-1; D ambiguous. The V and J ends lost 8 bases and 4 bases respectively, with 5 bases between them. There are 10 residues in the CDR3. The CDR3, as DNA: TGTGCCAGCGTTGGCACTGAAGCTTTCTTT. It translates to CASVGTEAFF.

The chain combines TRBV9 with TRBJ1-2; D remains ambiguous. V lost 3 bases, J lost 4 bases, and 13 bases lay in between. The germline CDR1 and CDR2 sequences are SGDLS and YYNGEE. This CDR3 comprises 14 residues. The CDR3 here is CASSARVVSYGYTF. DNA for the CDR3: TGTGCCAGCAGCGCCCGAGTCGTGTCCTATGGCTACACCTTC.

The chain is built from TRBV5-1 and TRBJ2-3, with TRBD2 matching 10 bases. CDR3 length equals 17 residues. Trimming took 0 bases from V and 3 from J; bases not matched to a gene: 7. Germline lookup yields CDR1 SGHRS and CDR2 YFSETQ. In DNA form, the CDR3 reads TGCGCCAGCAGCTTGGCCGCGGCTAGCGGGGGAACAGATACGCAGTATTTT. Its protein product is CASSLAAASGGTDTQYF.

The V call is TRBV6-1, the J call TRBJ2-7; no reliable D call. The CDR3 has 12 amino acids. Trimming stripped 8 bases from V and 0 bases from J, with 8 bases between. Germline V CDR1 and CDR2: MNHNS, SASEGT. CDR3 DNA: TGTGCCAGCTTCTCAGCCTCCTACGAGCAGTACGTC. Translated: CASFSASYEQYV.

The rearrangement joins TRBV5-6 to TRBJ1-6; 7 bases match TRBD1. V shed 4 bases, J shed 7 bases, and the junction held 8 bases outside the gene matches. Germline assignment: CDR1 SGHDT and CDR2 YYEEEE. The CDR3 has 15 residues. In DNA, the CDR3 is TGTGCCAGCAGCCAACAGGGGCGGACGAATTCACCCCTCCACTTT. As protein: CASSQQGRTNSPLHF.

This clonotype occurred a few times. The chain combines TRBV4-1 with TRBJ2-3; no reliable D call. Trimming took 3 bases from V and 7 from J, leaving 14 bases between them. CDR3 size: 14 residues. Germline values: CDR1 MGHRA, CDR2 YSYEKL. CDR3 residues: CASSQSDLWYTQYF. CDR3 nucleotide sequence: TGCGCCAGCAGCCAGTCGGACCTGTGGTATACGCAGTATTTT.

In this sample, this clonotype turned up a few times. This chain links TRBV27 with TRBJ2-3, with unresolved D. V was clipped by 3 bases and J by 1 base, with 5 bases between them. Germline V gives CDR1 MNHEY, CDR2 SMNVEV (reference sequence). This CDR3 has 13 amino acids. DNA of the CDR3: TGTGCCAGCAGTTTCAAGCGCACAGATACGCAGTATTTT. Translating it yields CASSFKRTDTQYF.

The chain recombines TRBV6-1 with TRBJ1-6, with D possibly matching TRBD1 (6 bases). This CDR3 is built from 15 residues. The germline gives CDR1 MNHNS, CDR2 SASEGT. The germline V and J ends were trimmed by 5 bases and 10 bases, with 18 bases remaining between them. The CDR3 nucleotides are TGTGCCAGCAGTCATGACAGGACCGTACAGTCACCCCTCCACTTT. Translating it yields CASSHDRTVQSPLHF.

This clonotype was detected only a few times. The rearrangement links TRBV6-5 to TRBJ2-2; 11 bases line up with TRBD1. Trimming at V came to 3 bases and at J to 7 bases, leaving 4 bases not matched to a gene. CDR3 length: 15 residues. The germline CDR1 and CDR2 sequences are MNHEY and SVGAGI. CDR3 amino acids: CASSYGQGADGELFF. The CDR3 DNA sequence: TGTGCCAGCAGTTATGGACAGGGGGCGGACGGGGAGCTGTTTTTT.

The chain carries TRBV5-1 and TRBJ2-3; TRBD2 aligns across 9 bases. The germline V gene has CDR1 SGHRS and CDR2 YFSETQ. V lost 5 bases, J lost 4 bases, and 8 bases stayed unmatched. The CDR3 sequence is 15 residues long. CDR3 loop: CASSSAGGGADTQYF. The CDR3 nucleotides are TGCGCCAGCAGTTCAGCGGGGGGCGGAGCAGATACGCAGTATTTT.

The chain has TRBV7-2 and TRBJ2-1, with no clear D. The ends were cut back, 1 base at V and 4 bases at J, with 8 bases in the middle. Per germline, CDR1 SGHTA and CDR2 FQGNSA. The CDR3 has 14 residues. CDR3 amino acids: CASSLDPSYNEQFF. CDR3 DNA: TGTGCCAGCAGCTTAGACCCGAGTTACAATGAGCAGTTCTTC.

This rearrangement joins TRBV9 to TRBJ1-2; 8 positions agree with TRBD1. V was clipped by 3 bases and J by 8 bases; unmatched bases: 6. The CDR3 spans 13 residues. The germline V gene has CDR1 SGDLS and CDR2 YYNGEE. DNA for the CDR3: TGTGCCAGCAGCGAACAGGGGGTTTTAGGCTACACCTTC. The encoded protein is CASSEQGVLGYTF.

This clonotype was seen more than once but under ten times. This chain uses TRBV2 with TRBJ2-2; 10 bases fit TRBD1. J lost 4 bases, V lost 6 bases, and 5 bases had no gene match. CDR3 length: 15 residues. CDR1 is SNHLY and CDR2 is FYNNEI in the germline V gene. CDR3 sequence (DNA): TGTGCCAGCAGCACCGGGACAGGGGCCACCGGGGAGCTGTTTTTT. It is translated as CASSTGTGATGELFF.

The chain couples TRBV3-1 to TRBJ1-6; D is undetermined. V was trimmed by 0 bases and J by 6 bases, leaving 0 bases between them. The V gene's germline CDR1 is LGHDT and CDR2 YNNKEL (reference sequence). The CDR3 length is 12 residues. The CDR3 nucleotides are TGTGCCAGCAGCCAAGATAATTCACCCCTCCACTTT. It encodes CASSQDNSPLHF. The full variable domain, completed using reference TRBV3-1 and TRBJ1-6, is DTAVSQTPKYLVTQMGNDKSIKCEQNLGHDTMYWYKQDSKKFLKIMFSYNNKELIINETVPNRFSPKSPDKAHLNLHINSLELGDSAVYFCASSQDNSPLHFGNGTRLTVT.

The rearrangement uses TRBV19 and TRBJ2-3; the D call may be TRBD1 or TRBD2 (5 bases each). CDR1 is LNHDA, CDR2 SQIVND, per germline (reference sequence). CDR3 length: 16 amino acids. Trimming left V 3 bases short and J 2 bases short, with 15 bases between. CDR3 region: CASSIGADPVTDTQYF. The CDR3, as DNA: TGTGCCAGTAGTATCGGGGCGGACCCGGTCACAGATACGCAGTATTTT.

This clonotype was picked up a small number of times. The V and J genes are TRBV19 and TRBJ2-3; D is possibly TRBD2 (5 bases). Germline V gives CDR1 LNHDA, CDR2 SQIVND (reference sequence). The V end lost 5 bases, the J end lost 4 bases, and 16 bases lay between the germline ends. The CDR3 is 15 residues long. The CDR3 here is CASSHGLVSADTQYF. For the CDR3, the DNA is TGTGCCAGTAGTCACGGACTGGTTTCCGCAGATACGCAGTATTTT.

The CDR3 region is CASSFYGRGNYGYTF. CDR3 DNA sequence: TGTGCCAGCAGCTTCTACGGTAGGGGTAACTATGGCTACACCTTC. The rearrangement joins TRBV5-8 to TRBJ1-2; TRBD1 might be the D (5 bases). CDR1 is SGHTS, CDR2 YDEGEE, per germline. The CDR3 has 15 amino acids. Trimming stripped 2 bases from V and 1 base from J, with 12 bases between.

This clonotype was observed a handful of times. The chain employs TRBV6-5 and TRBJ1-6, with D hard to call. Germline V gives CDR1 MNHEY, CDR2 SVGAGI. This CDR3 is 10 amino acids long. V was cut by 11 bases and J by 8 bases, with 7 bases left in between. CDR3 region: CAFSYSPLHF. CDR3 nucleotides: TGTGCCTTCTCTTATTCACCCCTCCACTTT.

This clonotype was found many times. J is TRBJ1-2 and V is TRBV7-6; D perhaps matches TRBD1 (5 bases). Per germline, CDR1 SGHVS and CDR2 FNYEAQ. This CDR3 is built from 14 residues. The V end was cut by 0 bases, the J end by 6 bases, with 11 bases between. The chain's CDR3 is CASSLARAEDGYTF. CDR3 nucleotide sequence: TGTGCCAGCAGCTTAGCCAGGGCAGAAGATGGCTACACCTTC.

This clonotype was seen at least ten times. The chain is built from TRBV4-3 and TRBJ2-3; D is ambiguous. Germline CDR1 reads LGHNA; CDR2 reads YSLEER. CDR3 length equals 13 residues. Trimming cost V 1 base and J 5 bases, with 7 bases left between them. This chain's CDR3 is CASSQVLGDTQYF. As DNA, the CDR3 is TGCGCCAGCAGCCAAGTACTGGGAGATACGCAGTATTTT.

This clonotype was observed many times. The V and J genes are TRBV6-5 and TRBJ1-6; D not certain. The V end was cut by 6 bases, the J end by 10 bases, with 16 bases between. The CDR3 runs to 14 residues. Per germline, CDR1 MNHEY and CDR2 SVGAGI. CDR3: CASSREPTGSPLHF. The DNA of the CDR3 is TGTGCCAGCAGCCGGGAACCGACCGGCTCACCCCTCCACTTT.

This clonotype was seen more than once but under ten times. The V call is TRBV20-1, the J call TRBJ2-3; D is perhaps TRBD1 or TRBD2 (5 bases each). Germline V CDR1 and CDR2: DFQATT, SNEGSKA (reference sequence). With 3 bases removed from V and 6 bases from J, the gap between germline ends came to 16 bases. CDR3 length equals 14 residues. The chain's CDR3 is CSASSGAGPDTQYF. The CDR3 nucleotides are TGCAGTGCTAGTTCCGGGGCGGGTCCGGATACGCAGTATTTT.

The CDR3: CASSPESTQYF. The CDR3 DNA sequence: TGTGCCAGCAGCCCGGAGAGTACGCAGTATTTT. The chain employs TRBV7-9 and TRBJ2-3, with no clear D. V lost 5 bases and J 8 bases, leaving 8 bases between the germline ends. The germline CDR1 and CDR2 sequences are SEHNR and FQNEAQ (reference sequence). CDR3 size: 11 residues.

The chain joins TRBV12-3 or TRBV12-4 to TRBJ2-5; a possible D gene is TRBD2 (7 bases). The V end lost 8 bases, the J end lost 4 bases, and 20 bases lay between the germline ends. The CDR3 has 15 residues. The DNA of the CDR3 is TGTGCCAGCGCCGTGGGGGCGGGGGATCGAGAGACCCAGTACTTC. This encodes CASAVGAGDRETQYF.

In this sample, this clonotype turned up many times. V gene TRBV7-2 combines with J gene TRBJ2-3; D call uncertain. The CDR3 contains 14 residues. Germline V gene lookup returns CDR1 SGHTA and CDR2 FQGNSA. The V and J ends lost 3 bases and 2 bases respectively, with 9 bases between them. Here the CDR3 DNA reads TGTGCCAGCAGCTTCGGACCTATCACAGATACGCAGTATTTT. Protein: CASSFGPITDTQYF. Filled out from reference TRBV7-2 and TRBJ2-3, the complete variable domain reads GAGVSQSPSNKVTEKGKDVELRCDPISGHTALYWYRQSLGQGLEFLIYFQGNSAPDKSGLPSDRFSAERTGGSVSTLTIQRTQQEDSAVYLCASSFGPITDTQYFGPGTRLTVL.

The table lists this clonotype with a few counts. The V and J genes are TRBV7-2 and TRBJ2-1; the match to TRBD2 covers 10 bases. Germline V CDR1 and CDR2: SGHTA, FQGNSA. Losses at the gene ends were 6 bases for V and 9 bases for J; bases not matched to a gene: 5. The CDR3 contains 13 residues. The CDR3 protein is CASRLGLASEQFF. Here the CDR3 DNA reads TGTGCCAGCAGACTGGGACTAGCGAGTGAGCAGTTCTTC.